These 17 T cell receptor beta chains came from one sample sequenced in a study of cytomegalovirus exposure and HLA in healthy donors (dated by TCRdb to 2017 to 2019). The method behind the library was the immunoSEQ multiplex PCR assay. Sourced from immuneACCESS, this table was stored by TCRdb with only in-frame sequences that have V and J called. A share of the clones is absent; for the studies checked, an unresolved V gene accounts for under half, and the remainder has no known explanation. The sample contains under 75,000 clones, approximately 92% of them found a single time. The ten biggest clones cover under 5.5% of the sample. The sample consisted of PBMCs. The receptors here all came from a man aged 18 to 35 in good health and CMV-seropositive.

This clone was detected once. The chain employs TRBV28 and TRBJ2-5, with 7 nucleotides matching TRBD2. This CDR3 region has 17 residues. Germline trimming cut 8 bases from V and 1 base from J; bases unmatched to any gene: 16. Germline V CDR1 and CDR2: MDHEN, SYDVKM. The CDR3 reads CASRFSGPLPLQETQYF. Here the CDR3 DNA reads TGTGCCAGCCGGTTTAGCGGGCCTCTACCCCTCCAAGAGACCCAGTACTTC.

V gene TRBV7-8 combines with J gene TRBJ1-1; 10 positions match TRBD1. Germline trimming cut 5 bases from V and 9 bases from J; bases unmatched to any gene: 6. Germline CDR1 and CDR2: SGHVS and FQNEAQ. The CDR3 sequence is 13 residues long. The CDR3 protein is CASSLGTGAQAFF. For the CDR3, the DNA is TGTGCCAGCAGCCTGGGGACAGGGGCCCAAGCTTTCTTT. The full variable domain, in which reference TRBV7-8 and TRBJ1-1 provide the parts outside the CDR3, is GAGVSQSPRYKVAKRGQDVALRCDPISGHVSLFWYQQALGQGPEFLTYFQNEAQLDKSGLPSDRFFAERPEGSVSTLKIQRTQQEDSAVYLCASSLGTGAQAFFGQGTRLTVV.

The gene calls are TRBV7-9 and TRBJ2-1, with 7 bases that match TRBD2. The germline CDR1 and CDR2 sequences are SEHNR and FQNEAQ (reference sequence). V lost 4 bases to trimming and J lost 2 bases; unmatched junction nucleotides: 8. The CDR3 is 16 residues long. The CDR3 spells CASSSRDYHTYNEQFF. CDR3 in DNA: TGTGCCAGCAGCTCCCGGGACTACCATACCTACAATGAGCAGTTCTTC.

The chain combines TRBV13 with TRBJ2-7; 16 bases line up with TRBD2. V shed 3 bases and J 1 base; nucleotides not matched to a gene: 9. CDR1 is PRHDT and CDR2 is FYEKMQ in the germline V gene (reference sequence). There are 19 residues in the CDR3. Written as DNA, the CDR3 is TGTGCCAGCAGCTTTCGGGGACTAGCGGGAGGGCCGGGGTCCTACGAGCAGTACTTC. Protein: CASSFRGLAGGPGSYEQYF.

The chain combines TRBV19 with TRBJ2-7; maybe TRBD2 (6 bases). V lost 3 bases, J lost 0 bases, and 15 bases lay in between. This CDR3 has 16 amino acids. The germline CDR1 and CDR2 sequences are LNHDA and SQIVND (reference sequence). CDR3 loop: CASSIIGTDPSYEQYF. The CDR3 DNA sequence: TGTGCCAGTAGTATTATCGGGACTGACCCCTCCTACGAGCAGTACTTC.

V and J are TRBV19 and TRBJ2-1, with a weak D call TRBD2 (6 bases). V was clipped by 4 bases and J by 7 bases, with 14 bases between them. CDR3 size: 14 residues. Looked up from germline, CDR1 is LNHDA and CDR2 is SQIVND (reference sequence). The CDR3 region has the DNA TGTGCCAGTAGTAATACGGGAGTGATGAATGAGCAGTTCTTC. This translates into CASSNTGVMNEQFF.

The chain uses TRBV4-1 and TRBJ1-1; D gene uncertain. Trimming took off 1 base at V and 4 bases at J, with 10 bases between the two ends. CDR1 is MGHRA and CDR2 is YSYEKL in the germline V gene. This CDR3 comprises 14 residues. CDR3 sequence: CASSQAPGGTEAFF. In DNA, the CDR3 is TGCGCCAGCAGCCAAGCACCCGGAGGCACTGAAGCTTTCTTT.

The chain employs TRBV19 and TRBJ1-1; perhaps TRBD1 as D (6 bases). The CDR3 length is 16 residues. Trimming cost V 6 bases and J 3 bases, with 20 bases left between them. Germline values: CDR1 LNHDA, CDR2 SQIVND (reference sequence). The CDR3 loop reads CASSRPTGNRYTEAFF. The CDR3 bases are TGTGCCAGTAGCCGACCCACAGGGAACAGGTACACTGAAGCTTTCTTT.

The chain uses TRBV7-2 and TRBJ1-1; no clear D gene. Trimming pared 6 bases from V and 5 bases from J, leaving 13 bases between. CDR1 is SGHTA, CDR2 FQGNSA, per germline. This CDR3 contains 13 residues. CDR3: CASSEGVYTEAFF. CDR3 sequence (DNA): TGTGCCAGCAGTGAGGGAGTTTATACTGAAGCTTTCTTT.

The chain uses TRBV5-1 and TRBJ2-3; D is ambiguous. The V gene lost 2 bases and the J gene lost 0 bases, with 10 bases spanning the gap. The CDR3 runs to 15 residues. Germline loops: CDR1 SGHRS, CDR2 YFSETQ. CDR3 in amino acids: CASSLQSPSTDTQYF. The CDR3 DNA sequence: TGCGCCAGCAGCTTACAGTCTCCTAGCACAGATACGCAGTATTTT.

The chain employs TRBV27 and TRBJ2-1; TRBD1 might be the D (7 bases). V lost 8 bases and J 0 bases, leaving 11 bases between the germline ends. CDR1 and CDR2 (germline): MNHEY, SMNVEV (reference sequence). The length of the CDR3 is 14 residues. CDR3 loop: CASRQGGSYNEQFF. The DNA for the CDR3 is TGTGCCAGCCGACAGGGAGGCTCCTACAATGAGCAGTTCTTC.

The gene calls are TRBV19 and TRBJ2-2; the D gene is possibly TRBD2 (5 bases). The length of the CDR3 is 15 residues. Trimming left V 7 bases short and J 0 bases short, with 12 bases between. CDR1 LNHDA and CDR2 SQIVND come from the germline V gene (reference sequence). The CDR3 coding sequence is TGTGCCAGTAATCTACTAGGGCCGAACACCGGGGAGCTGTTTTTT. It translates to CASNLLGPNTGELFF.

The genes are TRBV12-5 and TRBJ2-2; 13 positions agree with TRBD2. This CDR3 is built from 18 residues. CDR1 LGHNT and CDR2 FRNRAP come from the germline V gene. Losses at the gene ends were 0 bases for V and 6 bases for J; bases not matched to a gene: 7. The CDR3 DNA reads as TGTGCTAGTGGTTTGGTTCGACTAGCGGGAGGATACGCCGGGGAGCTGTTTTTT. This codes for CASGLVRLAGGYAGELFF.

CDR3 amino acids: CATRPTGEQSAPGQHF. The CDR3 DNA reads as TGTGCCACCCGCCCGACAGGGGAGCAATCAGCCCCAGGCCAGCATTTT. The chain links TRBV28 to TRBJ1-5; 8 nucleotides line up with TRBD1. The CDR3 runs to 16 residues. The germline V gene encodes CDR1 MDHEN and CDR2 SYDVKM. The junction had 23 bases not matched to a gene; V was cut back by 10 bases and J by 12 bases.

This clone was counted once. This chain connects TRBV27 to TRBJ2-4; maybe TRBD2 (6 bases). This CDR3 spans 14 amino acids. The germline V gene has CDR1 MNHEY and CDR2 SMNVEV (reference sequence). Trimming took 5 bases from V and 0 from J, leaving 8 bases between them. The CDR3, as DNA: TGTGCCAGCAGTCCGGGGGTAGCCAAAAACATTCAGTACTTC. It encodes CASSPGVAKNIQYF.

The genes are TRBV9 and TRBJ2-2, with D maybe TRBD2 (5 bases). This CDR3 spans 14 amino acids. V lost 3 bases and J lost 7, with 13 bases in between. Per germline, CDR1 SGDLS and CDR2 YYNGEE. CDR3 DNA: TGTGCCAGCAGCGGCACTAGGGTTCTCGGGGAGCTGTTTTTT. As protein: CASSGTRVLGELFF. Variable domain in full (rest from reference TRBV9 and TRBJ2-2): DSGVTQTPKHLITATGQRVTLRCSPRSGDLSVYWYQQSLDQGLQFLIQYYNGEERAKGNILERFSAQQFPDLHSELNLSSLELGDSALYFCASSGTRVLGELFFGEGSRLTVL.

The CDR3 sequence is CASSPTLRLAENYEQYF. In DNA form, the CDR3 reads TGTGCCAGCAGCCCCACGTTGAGGCTAGCGGAGAACTACGAGCAGTACTTC. The chain carries TRBV11-2 and TRBJ2-7; 7 bases map to TRBD2. With V trimmed by 5 bases and J by 3 bases, 16 bases remained unmatched. This CDR3 is 17 amino acids long. From germline, CDR1 is SGHAT and CDR2 FQNNGV.